The 17 T cell receptor beta chains below come from one sample, sequenced in a study of blood T cell repertoires in COVID-19. The method was immunoSEQ multiplex PCR; TCRdb's version includes in-frame clones alone and lacks a portion of them. The table lists 140,000 to 150,000 clones, under 90% of them singletons. The source material was peripheral blood. All receptors derive from an older man who had recovered from COVID-19.

The chain joins TRBV4-3 to TRBJ2-2; TRBD2 matches 7 bases. CDR3 length equals 18 residues. V lost 0 bases and J lost 7; bases outside the gene matches: 14. From germline, CDR1 is LGHNA and CDR2 YSLEER. The CDR3 loop reads CASSQDSAGVAMGGELFF. The CDR3 nucleotides read TGCGCCAGCAGCCAAGATTCTGCGGGGGTTGCGATGGGCGGGGAGCTGTTTTTT.

The V call is TRBV7-2, the J call TRBJ1-1, with D uncertain. CDR1 SGHTA and CDR2 FQGNSA come from the germline V gene. This CDR3 has 14 residues. Trimming took 8 bases from V and 1 from J, leaving 14 bases between them. Here the CDR3 DNA reads TGTGCCAGCGGGAAACGGGGAGGGAACACTGAAGCTTTCTTT. It encodes CASGKRGGNTEAFF.

This rearrangement joins TRBV18 to TRBJ1-2; D remains ambiguous. The CDR3 spans 17 residues. V was cut by 2 bases and J by 4 bases, with 20 bases left in between. The germline gives CDR1 KGHSH, CDR2 LQKENI. CDR3 DNA: TGTGCCAGCTCACCATTTAGAACAGAGGGCGAAGCCTATGGCTACACCTTC. Protein: CASSPFRTEGEAYGYTF.

This clone was found once. The genes are TRBV11-2 and TRBJ1-2, with TRBD1 matching 7 bases. From germline, CDR1 is SGHAT and CDR2 FQNNGV. The CDR3 runs to 14 residues. The V segment lost 5 bases and the J segment 7 bases; nucleotides outside the gene matches: 10. In DNA form, the CDR3 reads TGTGCCAGCAGCCGCGTGGGGACAGTGGGTGGCTACACCTTC. Translation gives CASSRVGTVGGYTF.

This chain links TRBV5-1 with TRBJ2-3; 10 bases are shared with TRBD2. After removal of 7 bases from V and 6 bases from J, the junction contained 17 bases not matched to a gene. The CDR3 spans 17 residues. Germline V CDR1 and CDR2: SGHRS, YFSETQ. The CDR3 DNA follows: TGCGCCAGCGGAAGACAATCTAGCGGGAGTCAAAGCGATACGCAGTATTTT. The encoded protein is CASGRQSSGSQSDTQYF.

The chain combines TRBV30 with TRBJ2-1, with TRBD2 as a possible D gene (6 bases). CDR1 GTSNPN and CDR2 SVGIG come from the germline V gene (reference sequence). V lost 3 bases to trimming and J lost 2 bases, with 8 bases between them. This CDR3 is 13 amino acids long. DNA of the CDR3: TGTGCCTGGAGGGGCGGGACCTACAATGAGCAGTTCTTC. It is translated as CAWRGGTYNEQFF.

The CDR3 loop is CASSAYQVNTGELFF. DNA of the CDR3: TGTGCCAGCAGCGCCTATCAGGTGAACACCGGGGAGCTGTTTTTT. V usage is TRBV5-6 and J usage is TRBJ2-2; D unresolved. The germline V and J ends were trimmed by 4 bases and 1 base, with 11 bases remaining between them. Looked up from germline, CDR1 is SGHDT and CDR2 is YYEEEE. The CDR3 is 15 amino acids.

This clone was counted only a few times. The chain employs TRBV6-5 and TRBJ2-2; D unresolved. The CDR3 spans 15 residues. V shed 2 bases and J shed 3 bases, with 10 bases lying between them. The germline V gene encodes CDR1 MNHEY and CDR2 SVGAGI. The CDR3 sequence is CASSYADSYTGELFF. The DNA of the CDR3 is TGTGCCAGCAGTTACGCAGACTCCTACACCGGGGAGCTGTTTTTT.

This sequence joins TRBV11-2 and TRBJ2-1; D call uncertain. The CDR3 totals 14 residues. V was shortened by 2 bases and J by 9 bases, with 14 bases between the two germline ends. The germline V gene has CDR1 SGHAT and CDR2 FQNNGV. The CDR3 bases are TGTGCCAGCAGCTTATCTATGACAAGTATTGAGCAGTTCTTC. Amino acid sequence: CASSLSMTSIEQFF.

This clone has more than one count but fewer than ten. This rearrangement joins TRBV19 to TRBJ1-5, with D uncertain. CDR1 and CDR2 (germline): LNHDA, SQIVND (reference sequence). The CDR3 runs to 15 residues. V lost 3 bases and J lost 2, with 11 bases in between. CDR3 bases: TGTGCCAGTAGTATCGTCCCCGAGGGCAATCAGCCCCAGCATTTT. As protein: CASSIVPEGNQPQHF.

The chain's CDR3 is CASSPPAQGIEGYTF. The CDR3 nucleotides read TGTGCCAGCTCACCACCGGCACAGGGAATAGAGGGCTACACCTTC. V usage is TRBV18 and J usage is TRBJ1-2, with D tentatively TRBD1 (6 bases). The germline V gene encodes CDR1 KGHSH and CDR2 LQKENI. The length of the CDR3 is 15 residues. Trimming removed 0 bases from V and 8 bases from J, with 16 bases in between.

The V and J genes are TRBV12-3 or TRBV12-4 and TRBJ1-4; D not certain. V gave up 8 bases and J gave up 8 bases, with 9 bases separating them. CDR3 length equals 11 residues. CDR3 residues: CASGSGEKLFF. The CDR3 region has the DNA TGTGCCAGCGGGTCCGGGGAAAAACTGTTTTTT.

This clone has a handful of counts. This chain joins TRBV5-8 and TRBJ1-3; D not certain. The CDR3 has 14 residues. Germline V gene data show CDR1 as SGHTS and CDR2 as YDEGEE. V shed 1 base and J shed 4 bases, with 9 bases lying between them. This CDR3 is CASSLREYGNTIYF. The DNA for the CDR3 is TGTGCCAGCAGCTTGCGGGAGTACGGAAACACCATATATTTT.

This clone has a handful of counts. This chain uses TRBV19 with TRBJ1-2; 11 nucleotides match TRBD1. This CDR3 comprises 14 residues. Germline assignment: CDR1 LNHDA and CDR2 SQIVND (reference sequence). J was trimmed by 7 bases and V by 5 bases; bases with no gene match: 6. The CDR3 sequence is CASSPDRGQSGYTF. CDR3 DNA: TGTGCCAGTAGTCCGGACAGGGGGCAAAGTGGCTACACCTTC.

The chain combines TRBV18 with TRBJ2-1; possibly TRBD1 for D (6 bases). Trimming removed 0 bases from V and 2 bases from J, with 11 bases in between. Germline V gene data show CDR1 as KGHSH and CDR2 as LQKENI. The CDR3 runs to 16 residues. The CDR3 protein is CASSPPIRGPYNEQFF. DNA of the CDR3: TGTGCCAGCTCACCACCGATCAGGGGTCCCTACAATGAGCAGTTCTTC.

The chain recombines TRBV4-3 with TRBJ2-5; 13 positions agree with TRBD2. Trimming took 1 base from V and 4 from J; bases not matched to a gene: 0. The CDR3 has 15 amino acids. Germline V lookup: CDR1 LGHNA, CDR2 YSLEER. The CDR3 reads CASSQGLAGGETQYF. The CDR3 nucleotides are TGCGCCAGCAGCCAAGGACTAGCGGGAGGAGAGACCCAGTACTTC.

The rearrangement uses TRBV19 and TRBJ2-7; D perhaps matches TRBD2 (5 bases). Germline V lookup: CDR1 LNHDA, CDR2 SQIVND (reference sequence). The germline V and J ends were trimmed by 3 bases and 12 bases, with 15 bases remaining between them. The CDR3 has 12 residues. This CDR3 is CASSMEAGPRYF. The DNA for the CDR3 is TGTGCCAGTAGTATGGAGGCTGGACCACGGTACTTC. Drawing the rest from reference TRBV19 and TRBJ2-7, the complete variable domain is DGGITQSPKYLFRKEGQNVTLSCEQNLNHDAMYWYRQDPGQGLRLIYYSQIVNDFQKGDIAEGYSVSREKKESFPLTVTSAQKNPTAFYLCASSMEAGPRYFGPGTRLTVT.